A single sample is the source of the 6 T cell receptor beta chains below, sequenced in a study of blood T cell repertoires in COVID-19. Libraries were prepared by immunoSEQ multiplex PCR; TCRdb keeps only in-frame clonotypes and omits some of them. The sample holds over 350,000 clones, 70% to 90% seen once. Sequenced material: PBMCs or T cells enriched from blood (not recorded which). The receptors originated from a woman under 40 with acute COVID-19.

The V and J genes are TRBV18 and TRBJ1-4; 7 bases agree with TRBD1. Germline V gene lookup returns CDR1 KGHSH and CDR2 LQKENI. The trim removed 4 bases at V and 7 bases at J, leaving 12 bases unmatched. The CDR3 totals 16 residues. The DNA of the CDR3 is TGTGCCAGCTCACTAAACTCAGACAGGGACGGTGAAAAACTGTTTTTT. Its translation is CASSLNSDRDGEKLFF.

This chain links TRBV7-9 with TRBJ2-2; D may be TRBD2 (5 bases). The CDR3 consists of 12 residues. The V and J ends lost 11 bases and 6 bases respectively, with 13 bases between them. Germline values: CDR1 SEHNR, CDR2 FQNEAQ (reference sequence). CDR3 amino acids: CAPGEGSGELFF. The CDR3 bases are TGTGCCCCGGGTGAGGGTTCCGGGGAGCTGTTTTTT.

The chain has TRBV7-9 and TRBJ1-6; TRBD1 is a possible D gene (5 bases). The V gene's germline CDR1 is SEHNR and CDR2 FQNEAQ (reference sequence). The CDR3 length is 15 residues. Trimming took off 0 bases at V and 12 bases at J, with 15 bases between the two ends. The CDR3 is CASSLARDYPEPLHF. DNA for the CDR3: TGTGCCAGCAGCTTAGCCCGGGACTATCCCGAACCCCTCCACTTT.

The genes are TRBV7-2 and TRBJ1-1; D not resolved. This CDR3 spans 13 amino acids. V was clipped by 1 base and J by 0 bases, with 3 bases between them. The V gene's germline CDR1 is SGHTA and CDR2 FQGNSA. The CDR3 DNA reads TGTGCCAGCAGCTTAGTCGTGAACACTGAAGCTTTCTTT. This gives the protein CASSLVVNTEAFF. The full variable domain, completed using reference TRBV7-2 and TRBJ1-1, is GAGVSQSPSNKVTEKGKDVELRCDPISGHTALYWYRQSLGQGLEFLIYFQGNSAPDKSGLPSDRFSAERTGGSVSTLTIQRTQQEDSAVYLCASSLVVNTEAFFGQGTRLTVV.

The chain joins TRBV29-1 to TRBJ2-7, with 9 bases lining up with TRBD1. From germline, CDR1 is SQVTM and CDR2 ANQGSEA. This CDR3 contains 15 residues. The junction had 12 bases not matched to a gene; V was cut back by 3 bases and J by 6 bases. The CDR3 here is CSVDKLGQGSSEQYF. The CDR3 nucleotides are TGCAGCGTTGATAAATTGGGACAGGGATCTTCCGAGCAGTACTTC.

This clone occurred once. V gene TRBV27 combines with J gene TRBJ2-1, with 8 bases fitting TRBD1. Unmatched junction bases numbered 3, after V lost 5 bases and J lost 3 bases. CDR3 size: 14 residues. In germline, CDR1 is MNHEY, CDR2 SMNVEV (reference sequence). The chain's CDR3 is CASSRTGFYNEQFF. The CDR3 DNA follows: TGTGCCAGCAGTCGGACAGGGTTCTACAATGAGCAGTTCTTC.